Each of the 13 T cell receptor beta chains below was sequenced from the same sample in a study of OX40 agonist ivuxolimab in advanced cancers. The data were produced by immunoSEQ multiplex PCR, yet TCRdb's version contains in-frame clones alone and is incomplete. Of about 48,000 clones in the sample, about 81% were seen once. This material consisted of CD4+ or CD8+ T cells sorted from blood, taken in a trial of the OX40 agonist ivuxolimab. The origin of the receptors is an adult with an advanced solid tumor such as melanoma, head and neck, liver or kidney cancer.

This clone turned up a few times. The CDR3, as DNA: TGTGCCAGCGTTGACGTGTACGGGGAGACCCAGTACTTC. It is translated as CASVDVYGETQYF. The J gene is TRBJ2-5, the V gene TRBV2; no firm D call. The CDR3 covers 13 residues. CDR1 and CDR2 (germline): SNHLY, FYNNEI. V shed 8 bases and J shed 5 bases, with 15 bases lying between them.

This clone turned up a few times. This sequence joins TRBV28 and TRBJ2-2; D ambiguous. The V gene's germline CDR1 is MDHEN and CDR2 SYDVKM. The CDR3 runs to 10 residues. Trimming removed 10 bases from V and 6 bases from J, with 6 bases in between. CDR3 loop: CATFSGELFF. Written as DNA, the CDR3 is TGTGCCACCTTCTCCGGGGAGCTGTTTTTT.

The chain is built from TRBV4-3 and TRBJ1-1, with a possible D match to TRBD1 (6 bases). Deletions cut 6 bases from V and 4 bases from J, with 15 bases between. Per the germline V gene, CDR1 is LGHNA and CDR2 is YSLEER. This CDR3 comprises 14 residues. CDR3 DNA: TGCGCCAGCAGAAAACAGGGAGTGGGCACTGAAGCTTTCTTT. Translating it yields CASRKQGVGTEAFF.

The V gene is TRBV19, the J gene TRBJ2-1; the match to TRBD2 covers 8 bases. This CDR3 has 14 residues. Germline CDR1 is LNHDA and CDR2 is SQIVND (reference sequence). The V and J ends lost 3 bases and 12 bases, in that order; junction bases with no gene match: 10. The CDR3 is CASSILWEREMQFF. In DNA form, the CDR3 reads TGTGCCAGTAGTATTCTCTGGGAGCGGGAGATGCAGTTCTTC.

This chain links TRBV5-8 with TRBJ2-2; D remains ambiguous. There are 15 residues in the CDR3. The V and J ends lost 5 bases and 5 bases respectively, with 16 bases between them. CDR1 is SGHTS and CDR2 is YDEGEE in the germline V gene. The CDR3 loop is CASRPRVLGTGELFF. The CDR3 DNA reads TGTGCCAGCAGGCCCCGGGTCCTGGGGACCGGGGAGCTGTTTTTT.

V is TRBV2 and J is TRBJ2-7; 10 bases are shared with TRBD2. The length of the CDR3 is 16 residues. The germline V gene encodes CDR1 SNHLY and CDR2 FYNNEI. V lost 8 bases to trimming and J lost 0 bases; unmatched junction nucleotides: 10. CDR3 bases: TGTGCCAGCCTCGCTACTAGCGGGGCACGCTCCTACGAGCAGTACTTC. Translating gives CASLATSGARSYEQYF. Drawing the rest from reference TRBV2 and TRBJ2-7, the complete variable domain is EPEVTQTPSHQVTQMGQEVILRCVPISNHLYFYWYRQILGQKVEFLVSFYNNEISEKSEIFDDQFSVERPDGSNFTLKIRSTKLEDSAMYFCASLATSGARSYEQYFGPGTRLTVT.

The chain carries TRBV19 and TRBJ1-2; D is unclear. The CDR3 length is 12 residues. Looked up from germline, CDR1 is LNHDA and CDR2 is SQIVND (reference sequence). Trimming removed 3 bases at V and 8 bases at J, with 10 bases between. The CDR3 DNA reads TGTGCCAGTAGTATTGGCCCTCGGGGCTACACCTTC. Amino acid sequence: CASSIGPRGYTF. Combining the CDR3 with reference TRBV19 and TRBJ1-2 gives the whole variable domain DGGITQSPKYLFRKEGQNVTLSCEQNLNHDAMYWYRQDPGQGLRLIYYSQIVNDFQKGDIAEGYSVSREKKESFPLTVTSAQKNPTAFYLCASSIGPRGYTFGSGTRLTVV.

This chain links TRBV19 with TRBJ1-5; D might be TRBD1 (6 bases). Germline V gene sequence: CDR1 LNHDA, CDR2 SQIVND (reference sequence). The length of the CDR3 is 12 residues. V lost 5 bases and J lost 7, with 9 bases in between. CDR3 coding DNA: TGTGCCAGTAGTCTAGGGGGACAGCCCCAGCATTTT. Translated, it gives CASSLGGQPQHF. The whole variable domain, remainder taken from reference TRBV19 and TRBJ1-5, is DGGITQSPKYLFRKEGQNVTLSCEQNLNHDAMYWYRQDPGQGLRLIYYSQIVNDFQKGDIAEGYSVSREKKESFPLTVTSAQKNPTAFYLCASSLGGQPQHFGDGTRLSIL.

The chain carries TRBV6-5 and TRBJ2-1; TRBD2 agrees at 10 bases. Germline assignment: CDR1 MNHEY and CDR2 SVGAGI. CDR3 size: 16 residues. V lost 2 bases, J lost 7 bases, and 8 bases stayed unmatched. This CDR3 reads CASSYASGRPQNEQFF. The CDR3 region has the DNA TGTGCCAGCAGTTACGCTAGCGGGAGACCCCAGAATGAGCAGTTCTTC.

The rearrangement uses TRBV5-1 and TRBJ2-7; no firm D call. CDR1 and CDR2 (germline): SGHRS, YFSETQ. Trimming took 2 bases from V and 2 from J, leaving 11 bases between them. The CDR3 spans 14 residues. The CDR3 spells CASSLALSTYEQYF. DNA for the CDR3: TGCGCCAGCAGCTTAGCACTCTCGACCTACGAGCAGTACTTC.

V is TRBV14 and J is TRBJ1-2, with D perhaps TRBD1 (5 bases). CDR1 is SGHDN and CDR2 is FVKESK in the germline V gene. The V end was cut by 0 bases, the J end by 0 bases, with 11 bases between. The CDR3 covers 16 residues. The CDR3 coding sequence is TGTGCCAGCAGCCAAGAATTGGGGGTGACTAACTATGGCTACACCTTC. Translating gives CASSQELGVTNYGYTF.

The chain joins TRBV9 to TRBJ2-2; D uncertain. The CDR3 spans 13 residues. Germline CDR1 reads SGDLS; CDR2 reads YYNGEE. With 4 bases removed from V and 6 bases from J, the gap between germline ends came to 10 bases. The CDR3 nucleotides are TGTGCCAGCAGCCCCCGTGGCGCCGGGGAGCTGTTTTTT. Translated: CASSPRGAGELFF.

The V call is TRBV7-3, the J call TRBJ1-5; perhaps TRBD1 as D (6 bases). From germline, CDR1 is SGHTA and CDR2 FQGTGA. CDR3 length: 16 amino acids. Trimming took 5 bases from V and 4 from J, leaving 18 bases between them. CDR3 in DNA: TGTGCCAGCAGCCCGCGTAGGGGGGAACGGAATCAGCCCCAGCATTTT. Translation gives CASSPRRGERNQPQHF.